The clone carrying this T cell receptor (beta chain) showed up many times. Its antigen is not known. The source of the sample is a study of response to subunit inactivated influenza vaccine. Study-level points and caveats: Few additional T cells are recruited per seasonal influenza vaccination, authors suggested.

TCRdb reprocessed the RT-PCR reads with MiXCR, giving one entry per CDR3 protein. In the table there are fewer than 600,000 distinct CDR3 sequences, approximately 7.2% of which are singletons. Trimming removed 2 bases from V and 4 bases from J, with 11 bases in between. The CDR3 has 14 amino acids. Germline values: CDR1 MNHNS, CDR2 SASEGT. The chain is built from TRBV6-1 and TRBJ2-5, with D possibly matching TRBD1 (6 bases). This clonotype originated in a man aged 50-75 years who received an inactivated influenza vaccine. The sample was PBMCs from blood, taken about 23 months after vaccination. CDR3 residues: CASSEIQGRETQYF. The CDR3 DNA follows: TGTGCCAGCAGTGAAATACAGGGTAGAGAGACCCAGTACTTC.